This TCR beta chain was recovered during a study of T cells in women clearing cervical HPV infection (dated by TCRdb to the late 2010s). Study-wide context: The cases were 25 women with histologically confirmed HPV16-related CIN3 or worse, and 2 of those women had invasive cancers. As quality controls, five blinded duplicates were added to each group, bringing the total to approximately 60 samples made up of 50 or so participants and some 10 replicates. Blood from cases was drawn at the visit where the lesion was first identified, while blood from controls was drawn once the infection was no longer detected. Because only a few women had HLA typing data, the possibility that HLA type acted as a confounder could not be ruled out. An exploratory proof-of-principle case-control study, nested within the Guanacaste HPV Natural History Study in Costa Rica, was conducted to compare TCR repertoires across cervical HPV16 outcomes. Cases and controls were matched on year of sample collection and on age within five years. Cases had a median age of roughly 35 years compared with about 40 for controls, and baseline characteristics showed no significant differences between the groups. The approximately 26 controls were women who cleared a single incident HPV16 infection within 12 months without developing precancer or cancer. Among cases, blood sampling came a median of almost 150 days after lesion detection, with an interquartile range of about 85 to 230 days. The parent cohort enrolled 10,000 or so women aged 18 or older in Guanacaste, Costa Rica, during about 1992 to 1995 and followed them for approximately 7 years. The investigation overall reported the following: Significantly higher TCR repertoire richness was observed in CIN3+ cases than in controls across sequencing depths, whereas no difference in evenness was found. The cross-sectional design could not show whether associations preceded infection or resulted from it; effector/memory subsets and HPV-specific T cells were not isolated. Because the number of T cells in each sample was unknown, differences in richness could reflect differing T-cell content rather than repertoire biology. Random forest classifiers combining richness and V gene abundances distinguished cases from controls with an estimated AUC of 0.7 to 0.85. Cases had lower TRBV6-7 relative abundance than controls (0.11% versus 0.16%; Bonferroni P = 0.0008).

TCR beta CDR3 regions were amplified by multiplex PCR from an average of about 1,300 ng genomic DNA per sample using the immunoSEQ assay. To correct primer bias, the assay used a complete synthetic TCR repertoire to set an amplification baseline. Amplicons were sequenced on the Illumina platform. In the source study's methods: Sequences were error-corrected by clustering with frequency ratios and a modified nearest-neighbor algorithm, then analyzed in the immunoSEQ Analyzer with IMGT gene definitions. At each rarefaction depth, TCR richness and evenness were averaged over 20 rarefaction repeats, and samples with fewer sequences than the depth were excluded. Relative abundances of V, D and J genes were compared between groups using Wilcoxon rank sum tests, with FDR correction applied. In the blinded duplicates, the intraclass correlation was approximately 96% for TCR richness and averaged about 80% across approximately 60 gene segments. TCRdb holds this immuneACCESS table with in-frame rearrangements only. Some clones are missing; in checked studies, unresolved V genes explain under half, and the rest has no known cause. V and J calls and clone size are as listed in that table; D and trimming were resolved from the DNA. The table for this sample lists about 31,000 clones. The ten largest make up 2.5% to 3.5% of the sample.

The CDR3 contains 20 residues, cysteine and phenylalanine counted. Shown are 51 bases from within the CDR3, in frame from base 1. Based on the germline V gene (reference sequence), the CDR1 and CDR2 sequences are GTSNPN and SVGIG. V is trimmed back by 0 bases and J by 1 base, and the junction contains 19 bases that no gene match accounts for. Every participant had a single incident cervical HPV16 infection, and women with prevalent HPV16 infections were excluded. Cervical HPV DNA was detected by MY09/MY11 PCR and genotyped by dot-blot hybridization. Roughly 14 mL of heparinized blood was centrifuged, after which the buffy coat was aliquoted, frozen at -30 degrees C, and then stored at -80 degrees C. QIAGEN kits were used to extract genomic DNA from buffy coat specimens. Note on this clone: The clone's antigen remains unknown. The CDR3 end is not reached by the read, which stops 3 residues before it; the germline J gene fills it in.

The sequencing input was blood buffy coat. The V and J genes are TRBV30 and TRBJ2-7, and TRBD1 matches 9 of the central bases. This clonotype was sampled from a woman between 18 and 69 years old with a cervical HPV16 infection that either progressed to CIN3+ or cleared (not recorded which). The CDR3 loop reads CAWSVVGGWEGDRDSYEQYF. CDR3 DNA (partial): TGTGCCTGGAGTGTTGTGGGCGGGTGGGAAGGGGACAGGGATTCCTACGAG. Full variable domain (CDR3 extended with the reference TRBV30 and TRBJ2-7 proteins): SQTIHQWPATLVQPVGSPLSLECTVEGTSNPNLYWYRQAAGRGLQLLFYSVGIGQISSEVPQNLSASRPQDRQFILSSKKLLLSDSGFYLCAWSVVGGWEGDRDSYEQYFGPGTRLTVT.